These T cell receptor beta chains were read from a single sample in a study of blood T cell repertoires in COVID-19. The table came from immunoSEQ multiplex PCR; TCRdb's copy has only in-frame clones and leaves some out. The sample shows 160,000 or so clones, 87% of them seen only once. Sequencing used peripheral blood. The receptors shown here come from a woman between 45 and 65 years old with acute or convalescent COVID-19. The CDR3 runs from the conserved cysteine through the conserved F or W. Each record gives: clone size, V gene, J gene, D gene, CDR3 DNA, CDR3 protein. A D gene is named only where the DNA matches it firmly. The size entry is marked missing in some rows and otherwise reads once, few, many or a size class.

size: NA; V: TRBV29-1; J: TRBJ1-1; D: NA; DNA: TGCAGCGTTCTAACAGGGCGGGACACTGAAGCTTTCTTT; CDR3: CSVLTGRDTEAFF
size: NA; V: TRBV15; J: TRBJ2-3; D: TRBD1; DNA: TGTGCCACCAGCAGAGATCAAGGGGGCCCAGATACGCAGTATTTT; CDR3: CATSRDQGGPDTQYF
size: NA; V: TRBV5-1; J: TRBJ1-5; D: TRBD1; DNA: TGCGCCAGCAGCTTGGTGGCAGGGGGGCCCCAGCATTTT; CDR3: CASSLVAGGPQHF
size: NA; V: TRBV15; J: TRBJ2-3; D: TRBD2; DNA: TGTGCCACCAGCAGAGATCTATGGACTAGCGGGAGGGGTGCAGATACGCAGTATTTT; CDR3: CATSRDLWTSGRGADTQYF
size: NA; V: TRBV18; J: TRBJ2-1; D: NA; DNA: TGTGCCAGCTCAGCGGCGGGGGCCGCCTCCAGGGATGAGCAGTTCTTC; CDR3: CASSAAGAASRDEQFF
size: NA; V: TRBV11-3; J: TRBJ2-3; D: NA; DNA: TGTGCCAGCAGTCCAGGAGGGGATACGCAGTATTTT; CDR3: CASSPGGDTQYF
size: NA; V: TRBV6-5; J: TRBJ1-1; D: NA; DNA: TGTGCCAGCAGTCCAACGACTTCATTGAAGACTGAAGCTTTCTTT; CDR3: CASSPTTSLKTEAFF
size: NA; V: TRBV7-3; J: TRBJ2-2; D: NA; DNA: TGTGCCAGCAGCCCATCGGGGAACACCGGGGAGCTGTTTTTT; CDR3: CASSPSGNTGELFF
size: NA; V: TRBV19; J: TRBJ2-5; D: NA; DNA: TGTGCCAGTTCGAGGACAAGTCAAGAGACCCAGTACTTC; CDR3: CASSRTSQETQYF
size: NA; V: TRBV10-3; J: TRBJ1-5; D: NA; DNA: TGTGCCATCCACAGAATCAATCAGCCCCAGCATTTT; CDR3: CAIHRINQPQHF
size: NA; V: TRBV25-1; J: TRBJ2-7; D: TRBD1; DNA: TGTGCCAGCAGTGTTTTATCCGGGACAGGGGCCTCCTACGAGCAGTACTTC; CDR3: CASSVLSGTGASYEQYF
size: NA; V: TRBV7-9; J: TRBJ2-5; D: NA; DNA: TGTGCCAGCAGCTTCTCGGACGGGGAAGAGGCCCAGTACTTC; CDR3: CASSFSDGEEAQYF
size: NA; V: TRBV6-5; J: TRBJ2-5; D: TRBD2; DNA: TGTGCCAGCAGACGGACTAGCGGGGAGACCCAGTACTTC; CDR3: CASRRTSGETQYF
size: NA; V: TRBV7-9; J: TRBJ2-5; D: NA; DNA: TGTGCCAGCAGCAGCGAGACCCAGTACTTC; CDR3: CASSSETQYF
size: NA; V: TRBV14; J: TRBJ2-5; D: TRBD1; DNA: TGTGCCAGCAGCGTTCCGGGACAGGGGGTATGGGAGACCCAGTACTTC; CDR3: CASSVPGQGVWETQYF
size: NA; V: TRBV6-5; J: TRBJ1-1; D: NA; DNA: TGTGCCAGTGAAGAGAGGACTGAAGCTTTCTTT; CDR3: CASEERTEAFF
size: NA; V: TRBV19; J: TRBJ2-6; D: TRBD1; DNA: TGTGCCAGTAGTGACAGGGGGCAATCGCTAGGGGCCAACGTCCTGACTTTC; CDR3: CASSDRGQSLGANVLTF
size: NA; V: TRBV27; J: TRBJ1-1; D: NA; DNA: TGTGCCAGCAGTTTCCAGGGATTGAACACTGAAGCTTTCTTT; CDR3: CASSFQGLNTEAFF
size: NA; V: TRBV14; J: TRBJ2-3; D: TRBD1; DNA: TGTGCCAGCAGCCGCATGGGACAGGCAAGCACAGATACGCAGTATTTT; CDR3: CASSRMGQASTDTQYF
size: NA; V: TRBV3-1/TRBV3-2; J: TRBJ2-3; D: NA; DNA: TGTGCCAGCAGCCCTTATACGGGCACAGATACGCAGTATTTT; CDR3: CASSPYTGTDTQYF
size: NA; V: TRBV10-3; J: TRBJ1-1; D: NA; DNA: TGTGCCATCAGTGGTTCGGGGGACACTGAAGCTTTCTTT; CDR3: CAISGSGDTEAFF
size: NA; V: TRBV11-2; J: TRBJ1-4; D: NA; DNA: TGTGCCAGCAGCTTTGACGGGAGGGATACTGAAAAACTGTTTTTT; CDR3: CASSFDGRDTEKLFF
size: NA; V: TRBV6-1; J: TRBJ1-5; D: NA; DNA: TGTGCCAGCAGTGAAGCGTCAGCGTATAGCAATCAGCCCCAGCATTTT; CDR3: CASSEASAYSNQPQHF
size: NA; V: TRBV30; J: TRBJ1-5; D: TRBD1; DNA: TGTGCCTGGAGCGACAGGGCGGAACAGCCCCAGCATTTT; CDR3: CAWSDRAEQPQHF
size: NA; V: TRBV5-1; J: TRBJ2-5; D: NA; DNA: TGCGCCAGCAGCAGTCCGGCGGACGGCGGGGAGACCCAGTACTTC; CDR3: CASSSPADGGETQYF
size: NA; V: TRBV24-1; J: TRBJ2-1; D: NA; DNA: TGTGCCACCAGTGGAGGAGCAGGGTTCGACAATGAGCAGTTCTTC; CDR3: CATSGGAGFDNEQFF
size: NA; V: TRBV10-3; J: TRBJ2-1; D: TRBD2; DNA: TGTGCCATCAGTCCGGGACTAGCGGGAGGTGGGAGCTCCTACAATGAGCAGTTCTTC; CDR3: CAISPGLAGGGSSYNEQFF
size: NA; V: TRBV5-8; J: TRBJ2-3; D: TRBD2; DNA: TGTGCCAGCAGCTTTAGCGGGAGGAAAGGAGATACGCAGTATTTT; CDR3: CASSFSGRKGDTQYF
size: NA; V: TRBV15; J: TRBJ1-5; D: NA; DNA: TGTGCCACCAGCAGAGTCGGGCAGCCCCAGCATTTT; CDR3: CATSRVGQPQHF
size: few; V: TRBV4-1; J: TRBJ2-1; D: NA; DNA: TGCGCCAGCAGCCTCATCAGGGGCAGCAATGAGCAGTTCTTC; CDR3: CASSLIRGSNEQFF
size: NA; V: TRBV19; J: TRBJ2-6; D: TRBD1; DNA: TGTGCCAGTAGTTCCGGGACAGGGGTGGCTGGGGCCAACGTCCTGACTTTC; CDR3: CASSSGTGVAGANVLTF
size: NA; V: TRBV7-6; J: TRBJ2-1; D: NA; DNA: TGTGCCAGCAGCCTATGGGGGGAGGTCGTCTACAATGAGCAGTTCTTC; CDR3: CASSLWGEVVYNEQFF
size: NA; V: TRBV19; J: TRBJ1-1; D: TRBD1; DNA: TGTGCCAGTAGTATCAGGGGGAGACACGCTGAAGCTTTCTTT; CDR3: CASSIRGRHAEAFF
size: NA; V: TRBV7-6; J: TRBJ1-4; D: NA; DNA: TGTGCCAGCAGCTTAGGTATTGGGCAGGGTGAAAAACTGTTTTTT; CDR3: CASSLGIGQGEKLFF
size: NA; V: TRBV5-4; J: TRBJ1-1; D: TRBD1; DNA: TGTGCCAGCAGCTTGGGGGGACAGATGAACACTGAAGCTTTCTTT; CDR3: CASSLGGQMNTEAFF
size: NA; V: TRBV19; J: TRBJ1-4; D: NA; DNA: TGTGCCAGTAAAAAGGCAGGCCTAACCCTTGGAAAACTGTTTTTT; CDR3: CASKKAGLTLGKLFF
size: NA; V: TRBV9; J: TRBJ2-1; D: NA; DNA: TGTGCCAGCAGCGAGAATGCCGTCGGTGGGCAGTTCTTC; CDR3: CASSENAVGGQFF
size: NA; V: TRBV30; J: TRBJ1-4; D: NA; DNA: TGTGCCTGGAGCGGGGGGGCGAGGGGTGAAAAACTGTTTTTT; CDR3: CAWSGGARGEKLFF
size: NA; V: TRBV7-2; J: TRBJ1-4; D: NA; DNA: TGTGCCAGCAGCCCGGGGGGCGCAGGCCTTAATGAAAAACTGTTTTTT; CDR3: CASSPGGAGLNEKLFF
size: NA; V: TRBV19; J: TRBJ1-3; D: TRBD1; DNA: TGTGCCAGTAGCCTAGCCGGGACAGCTGGAAACACCATATATTTT; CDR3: CASSLAGTAGNTIYF
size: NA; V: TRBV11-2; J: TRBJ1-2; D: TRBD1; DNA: TGTGCCAGCAGCTCCCAGCCCGACAGGGCCTATGGCTACACCTTC; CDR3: CASSSQPDRAYGYTF
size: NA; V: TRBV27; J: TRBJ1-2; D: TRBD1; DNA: TGTGCCAGCAGAAGAACAGGGGCGAACTATGGCTACACCTTC; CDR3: CASRRTGANYGYTF
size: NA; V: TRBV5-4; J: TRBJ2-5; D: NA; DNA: TGTGCCAGCAGCTTAGGGGGTTTCCAAGAGACCCAGTACTTC; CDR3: CASSLGGFQETQYF
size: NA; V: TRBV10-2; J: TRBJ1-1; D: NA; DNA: TGCGCCAGCGGGAGGGGGAGTACTGAAGCTTTCTTT; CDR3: CASGRGSTEAFF
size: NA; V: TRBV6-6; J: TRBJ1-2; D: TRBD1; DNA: TGTGCCAGCAGTACAGGGGGCAATGGCTACACCTTC; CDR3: CASSTGGNGYTF
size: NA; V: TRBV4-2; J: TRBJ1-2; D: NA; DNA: TGTGCCAGCAGCCAGGAGGACGGGAACTATGGCTACACCTTC; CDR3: CASSQEDGNYGYTF
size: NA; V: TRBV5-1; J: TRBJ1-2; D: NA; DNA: TGCGCCAGCGGTCGGGCAGGGGAGAACTATGGCTACACCTTC; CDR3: CASGRAGENYGYTF
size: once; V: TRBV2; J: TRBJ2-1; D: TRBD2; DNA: TGTGCCAGCAGGGAAGGACTAGATGAGCAGTTCTTC; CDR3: CASREGLDEQFF